This TCR beta chain was sequenced during a study of STAT3 mutations in large granular lymphocyte leukemia. Profiled with immunoSEQ multiplex PCR; TCRdb holds only in-frame clones, not every one. Of around 30,000 clones listed, about 86% were seen once; the top ten hold about 13%. Study-wide findings and caveats: At least one immunodominant TCR beta clonotype appeared in every T-cell large granular lymphocyte leukemia patient.

As concerns this clone: Its antigen is currently unknown.

In germline, CDR1 is SGHRS, CDR2 YFSETQ. V lost 4 bases to trimming and J lost 8 bases; unmatched junction nucleotides: 8. The CDR3 is made up of 16 amino acids. This clonotype was obtained from a man aged 60 to 69 with T-cell large granular lymphocyte leukemia. Some clones in this sample may be carry-over from other donors' samples. What was sequenced was peripheral blood mononuclear cells. V gene TRBV5-1 combines with J gene TRBJ2-1, with 14 bases identical to TRBD2. In DNA, the CDR3 is TGCGCCAGCAGCCTTATGACTAGCGGGAGGGCACATGAGCAGTTCTTC. Protein sequence: CASSLMTSGRAHEQFF.